One T cell receptor beta chain is described in this entry. This clonotype was seen only a few times. Its antigen is currently not known. No much larger clone is present one base from it, and per-base qualities are unavailable. V is trimmed back by 4 bases and J by 3 bases, and the junction contains 15 bases that no gene match accounts for. The CDR3 measures 19 amino acids from cysteine to phenylalanine. Only CDR3 DNA remains: 57 bases, in frame from the first base. Per the germline V gene, LGHNA is the CDR1 and YNFKEQ is the CDR2. The library was produced with RT-PCR. The sample was run on an Illumina HiSeq 2500. TCRdb redid the processing of the public reads, applying fastp at Q25 and MiXCR, and retained in-frame beta chains. All rows with the same CDR3 protein become a single entry with the most common DNA and genes. The sample records just over 300,000 distinct CDR3 sequences, around a fifth of which are singletons. The top ten clones comprise roughly a tenth of the sample.

The source of the sample is a study of response to subunit inactivated influenza vaccine (dated by TCRdb to 2017 to 2018). Looking at the study overall: The study used deep quantitative T cell receptor repertoire profiling to track responses to a trivalent subunit inactivated influenza vaccine. What the authors observed across the whole study: The authors proposed that each seasonal influenza vaccination may bring in only a limited number of new T cells.

The chain joins TRBV4-2 to TRBJ2-2; TRBD1 agrees with 9 junctional bases. Material: PBMCs from blood, obtained about 19 months after vaccination. This TCR derives from a man aged 45 to 75 who received an inactivated influenza vaccine. Donor details come from another sample of the same person, matched by shared clones. The CDR3 reads as follows: CASSPNLRYRTGDTGELFF. The DNA reads TGTGCCAGCAGCCCAAACCTCCGTTATCGGACAGGGGACACCGGGGAGCTGTTTTTT.